This is a list of T cell receptor beta chains from one sample in a study of CD8+ T cells in alopecia areata. Using immunoSEQ multiplex PCR, the repertoire was profiled, and TCRdb retains in-frame clones only, with some absent. The table includes fewer than 250,000 clones, 40% to 55% detected once. This sample comprised CD4+ T cells sorted from blood, obtained at approximately week 36, from a patient treated with tofacitinib. The source of these receptors is a human donor with alopecia areata. Both conserved end residues are part of each CDR3. The D gene is left open where the match is weak. Size is stated for part of the rows, as once, few or many counts, or as a class when the clone is expanded.

>NA|TRBJ2-2|NA|TRBV14
TGTGCCAGCAGCCAAGATATTAAGTTTTCCGGGGAGCTGTTTTTT
CASSQDIKFSGELFF
>NA|TRBJ2-7|TRBD1|TRBV5-1
TGCGCCAGCAGCTTGGGACAGGGTGAGCACGAGCAGTACTTC
CASSLGQGEHEQYF
>NA|TRBJ2-5|TRBD2|TRBV5-4
TGTGCCAGCAGCTTGCTAGCGGGACGGCAAGAGACCCAGTACTTC
CASSLLAGRQETQYF
>few|TRBJ2-5|NA|TRBV7-2
TGTGCCAGCAGCCCCCGGGTCCAGACCCAGTACTTC
CASSPRVQTQYF
>NA|TRBJ2-7|TRBD2|TRBV4-1
TGCGCCAGCAGCCAAGGACTAGCCGAAACCTCCTACGAGCAGTACTTC
CASSQGLAETSYEQYF
>NA|TRBJ2-3|TRBD2|TRBV9
TGTGCCAGCAGCGCGGTAGCGGGAGTTGGCACAGATACGCAGTATTTT
CASSAVAGVGTDTQYF
>NA|TRBJ1-4|TRBD1|TRBV7-2
TGTGCCAGCAGCTCAACCACCGGGACAGGAGGTGAAAAACTGTTTTTT
CASSSTTGTGGEKLFF
>few|TRBJ1-2|NA|TRBV15
TGTGCCACCAGCAGAGGAAGGACATCCAGCTTCTATGGCTACACCTTC
CATSRGRTSSFYGYTF
>NA|TRBJ2-7|NA|TRBV11-2
TGTGCCAGCAGCTTAGTCGCGGGGGCCGAGCAGTACTTC
CASSLVAGAEQYF
>many|TRBJ2-3|NA|TRBV7-2
TGTGCCAGCAGCTTTGGGGATACGCAGTATTTT
CASSFGDTQYF
>many|TRBJ2-7|NA|TRBV19
TGTGCCAGTAGTAAAGGTCAAGAGCGGCACGAGCAGTACTTC
CASSKGQERHEQYF
>few|TRBJ2-1|NA|TRBV18
TGTGCCAGCCTTGTTAGTAGAACGGGCAATGAGCAGTTCTTC
CASLVSRTGNEQFF
>NA|TRBJ2-3|NA|TRBV30
TGTGCCTGGAGTGTAGGGACTAGCACAGATACGCAGTATTTT
CAWSVGTSTDTQYF
>few|TRBJ2-1|TRBD2|TRBV10-2
TGCGCCAGCACCCCAGCGGGAATCCATGAGCAGTTCTTC
CASTPAGIHEQFF
>few|TRBJ2-6|TRBD1|TRBV30
TGTGCCTGGAGTAGGCCTGCAAGAGGGGGCTCCGGGGCCAACGTCCTGACTTTC
CAWSRPARGGSGANVLTF
>NA|TRBJ1-2|NA|TRBV10-3
TGTGCCATCAGTGATGGTGAAGGGAGGTATGGCTACACCTTC
CAISDGEGRYGYTF
>few|TRBJ2-7|TRBD1|TRBV19
TGTGCCAGTAGCCGACAGGGGGCTTTCCGTTACGAGCAGTACTTC
CASSRQGAFRYEQYF
>NA|TRBJ1-2|NA|TRBV19
TGTGCCAGTAGTGTACACTCACGCGGAGGCTACACCTTC
CASSVHSRGGYTF
>NA|TRBJ2-7|NA|TRBV29-1
TGCAGCGCTAGGGCGGGTCCCTACGAGCAGTACTTC
CSARAGPYEQYF
>once|TRBJ2-3|NA|TRBV7-2
TGTGCCACCGGGCCCGGGACTAGCACAGATACGCAGTATTTT
CATGPGTSTDTQYF
>NA|TRBJ1-2|TRBD1|TRBV10-3
TGTGCCATCAGGATGGACAGGGAGTTGTCTGGCTACACCTTC
CAIRMDRELSGYTF
>NA|TRBJ1-2|TRBD1|TRBV28
TGTGCCAGCAGGACAAGTCCCGGGACAGGGGGATATGGCTACACCTTC
CASRTSPGTGGYGYTF
>few|TRBJ2-5|TRBD2|TRBV29-1
TGCAGCGTTGCTAGCGGAGAGACCCAGTACTTC
CSVASGETQYF
>NA|TRBJ2-2|TRBD2|TRBV30
TGTGCCTGGAGGCCCGGAATTAGCGGGAGGGCCTTAATCGCCGGGGAGCTGTTTTTT
CAWRPGISGRALIAGELFF
>NA|TRBJ2-5|TRBD2|TRBV5-6
TGTGCCACCACCTCCTGGCTAGCGGGCCAGACACAAGAGACCCAGTACTTC
CATTSWLAGQTQETQYF
>NA|TRBJ2-5|NA|TRBV29-1
TGCAGCGTTGCTCGCGGGTCGCAAGAGACCCAGTACTTC
CSVARGSQETQYF
>many|TRBJ1-2|TRBD1|TRBV25-1
TGTGCCAGTCAGGGGGCGCGTGTCTATGGCTACACCTTC
CASQGARVYGYTF
>few|TRBJ2-7|NA|TRBV29-1
TGCAGCGTTGAAGATCCGTACAGCGAGGACGAGCAGTACTTC
CSVEDPYSEDEQYF
>NA|TRBJ2-1|NA|TRBV2
TGTGCCAGCAGTCCTAACCGGACGTACTACAATGAGCAGTTCTTC
CASSPNRTYYNEQFF
>few|TRBJ1-5|NA|TRBV30
TGTGCCTGGAGCAGAGGGTCGCATCAGCCCCAGCATTTT
CAWSRGSHQPQHF
>few|TRBJ2-7|NA|TRBV29-1
TGCAGCGTTAGGTCCAGTTGGCGGGGAGCCTACGAGCAGTACTTC
CSVRSSWRGAYEQYF
>NA|TRBJ2-7|NA|TRBV7-9
TGTGCCAGCACCCAGGGCCCAACCAACTACGAGCAGTACTTC
CASTQGPTNYEQYF
>NA|TRBJ1-4|TRBD1|TRBV29-1
TGCAGCGTTGAAGGAGGGGGCGTCGGGACTAATGAAAAACTGTTTTTT
CSVEGGGVGTNEKLFF
>few|TRBJ2-7|TRBD1|TRBV29-1
TGCAGCGTTGAAGGCACCAGACAGGGTAACGAGCAGTACTTC
CSVEGTRQGNEQYF
>NA|TRBJ2-1|TRBD2|TRBV28
TGTGCCAGCAGCCCTCCCTCAGCGGGAGGGCCGTGGGAGCAGTTCTTC
CASSPPSAGGPWEQFF
>NA|TRBJ1-1|TRBD1|TRBV20-1
TGCAGTACTTGGGACAGGTTGACTTTCTTT
CSTWDRLTFF
>few|TRBJ2-7|TRBD2|TRBV5-6
TGTGCCAGCAGCCCCGGGGGGCTAGCGGGAGCCTACGAGCAGTACTTC
CASSPGGLAGAYEQYF
>few|TRBJ2-1|NA|TRBV7-2
TGTGCCAGCAGCTTACTTGTTTCCTACAATGAGCAGTTCTTC
CASSLLVSYNEQFF
>NA|TRBJ2-6|NA|TRBV10-3
TGTGCCATCAGTGATAGGACCAGGATACCCGGGGCCAACGTCCTGACTTTC
CAISDRTRIPGANVLTF
>NA|TRBJ2-7|NA|TRBV9
TGTGCCAGCAGCGTGGGATCAACCTTCGACGAGCAGTACTTC
CASSVGSTFDEQYF
>NA|TRBJ1-1|NA|TRBV25-1
TGTGCCAGCAGTTTCGAAGCTGAAGCTTTCTTT
CASSFEAEAFF
>NA|TRBJ2-3|NA|TRBV19
TGTGCCAGTAGTATGGGACTTACGAGCACAGATACGCAGTATTTT
CASSMGLTSTDTQYF
>once|TRBJ1-2|NA|TRBV7-2
TGTGCCAGCAGCTTAGGTGGGGGCGGCTATGGCTACACCTTC
CASSLGGGGYGYTF
>NA|TRBJ2-7|NA|TRBV30
TGTGCCTGGAGTGATGTCTACGAGCAGTACTTC
CAWSDVYEQYF
>NA|TRBJ2-1|NA|TRBV7-3
TGTGCCAGCAGCTCGTTGCCGGGAGCCTACAATGAGCAGTTCTTC
CASSSLPGAYNEQFF
>NA|TRBJ2-3|TRBD2|TRBV4-3
TGCGCCAGCAGCCCTGAAGCGGGAGTCCGTACAGATACGCAGTATTTT
CASSPEAGVRTDTQYF
>NA|TRBJ1-2|NA|TRBV30
TGTGCCTGGAGTTCAGACGAATATGGCTACACCTTC
CAWSSDEYGYTF
>NA|TRBJ2-2|NA|TRBV7-8
TGTGCCAGCAGCTTAGAGGACACCCACGCGGCCACCGGGGAGCTGTTTTTT
CASSLEDTHAATGELFF
>few|TRBJ2-3|NA|TRBV2
TGTGCCAGCCGACTAGGAAATACGCAGTATTTT
CASRLGNTQYF
>few|TRBJ2-1|NA|TRBV10-3
TGTGCCATCAACCACGCAGGGGACTCCTACAATGAGCAGTTCTTC
CAINHAGDSYNEQFF
>few|TRBJ2-7|TRBD2|TRBV7-2
TGTGCCAGCAGCTCAGAGACTAGCGGGACCTACGAGCAGTACTTC
CASSSETSGTYEQYF
>few|TRBJ2-1|NA|TRBV28
TGTGCCAGCAGCCCGGGGCTAGGGGTCTACAATGAGCAGTTCTTC
CASSPGLGVYNEQFF